These T cell receptor beta chains were read from a single sample in a study of OX40 agonist ivuxolimab in advanced cancers. Assay used: immunoSEQ multiplex PCR; TCRdb lists only in-frame clones, some missing. The table includes approximately 100,000 clones, less than 95% detected once. This specimen was CD4+ or CD8+ T cells sorted from blood, taken in a trial of the OX40 agonist ivuxolimab. The receptors here all came from an adult with an advanced solid tumor such as melanoma, head and neck, liver or kidney cancer. The CDR3 runs from the conserved cysteine through the conserved F or W. The D gene is left open where the match is weak.

D gene,V gene,J gene,CDR3 length,CDR3 DNA,CDR3 protein
TRBD1,TRBV29-1,TRBJ1-3,19,TGCAGCGTTGATGGAGGCGACGACAGGGGGAGATTCGCTGGAAACACCATATATTTT,CSVDGGDDRGRFAGNTIYF
TRBD1,TRBV10-3,TRBJ1-4,14,TGTGCCATCAGCTCGACAGGGAGCCGTGAAAAACTGTTTTTT,CAISSTGSREKLFF
TRBD1,TRBV27,TRBJ1-1,20,TGTGCCAGCAGTTTATCCCTCGTCCCGGGACAGGGGAGGGGGAACACTGAAGCTTTCTTT,CASSLSLVPGQGRGNTEAFF
TRBD1,TRBV10-3,TRBJ1-6,18,TGTGCCATCAGTGAAGGAGCGACAGGGGTATCCCTTAGGTCACCCCTCCACTTT,CAISEGATGVSLRSPLHF
.,TRBV11-2,TRBJ2-6,16,TGTGCCAGCAGCGCCCGGACGGAGTCTGGGGCCAACGTCCTGACTTTC,CASSARTESGANVLTF
.,TRBV11-2,TRBJ2-5,16,TGTGCCAGCAGCCCCCTGAGGGGGGGGTACCAAGAGACCCAGTACTTC,CASSPLRGGYQETQYF
.,TRBV9,TRBJ2-2,14,TGTGCCAGCAGCCGGGGGAGGAACACCGGGGAGCTGTTTTTT,CASSRGRNTGELFF
.,TRBV10-3,TRBJ1-1,14,TGTGCCATGAGGGAAAGACAGGAAAACACTGAAGCTTTCTTT,CAMRERQENTEAFF
TRBD1,TRBV7-2,TRBJ2-7,15,TGTGCCAGCAGCTTAGGGGACAGGCTCTCCTACGAGCAGTACTTC,CASSLGDRLSYEQYF
TRBD1,TRBV28,TRBJ1-5,15,TGTGCCAGCAGCCGGACAGGAGCCCGGGTTGCGCCCCAGCATTTT,CASSRTGARVAPQHF